The next 4 T cell receptor beta chains were all read from a single sample in a study of cytomegalovirus exposure and HLA in healthy donors. The PCR ran on 60 Vbeta and 13 Jbeta primers. Repertoires were generated with immunoSEQ multiplex PCR, while TCRdb's copy carries only in-frame clones and drops some. The data show 130,000 to 150,000 clones, about 80% seen once. The sample comprised PBMCs. These receptors originate from a man aged 35 to 55 in good health and CMV-seronegative.

The sample holds one count of this clone. The chain links TRBV6-4 to TRBJ2-7; 9 bases match TRBD1. Germline CDR1 and CDR2: MRHNA and SNTAGT. This CDR3 spans 15 amino acids. V shed 8 bases, J shed 2 bases, and the junction held 10 bases outside the gene matches. The CDR3, as DNA: TGTGCCAGCGATATTTCCGGGACAGGGACCTACGAGCAGTACTTC. Residues: CASDISGTGTYEQYF.

V gene TRBV10-1 combines with J gene TRBJ1-5; D unclear. The germline V and J ends were trimmed by 5 bases and 4 bases, with 6 bases remaining between them. CDR3 size: 12 residues. The germline V gene encodes CDR1 WNHNN and CDR2 SYGVQD (reference sequence). The chain's CDR3 is CASSFPNQPQHF. DNA of the CDR3: TGCGCCAGCAGTTTTCCTAATCAGCCCCAGCATTTT.

The rearrangement joins TRBV5-4 to TRBJ2-5; TRBD2 agrees at 7 bases. V trimming: 3 bases; J trimming: 4 bases; junction bases outside the gene matches: 12. Per germline, CDR1 SGHNT and CDR2 YYREEE (reference sequence). The CDR3 runs 16 residues. In nucleotides, the CDR3 is TGTGCCAGCAGCTACCCGCCGTCGGGCGGGGGAGAGACCCAGTACTTC. Its protein is CASSYPPSGGGETQYF. The entire variable domain, with the rest obtained from reference TRBV5-4 and TRBJ2-5, is as follows: ETGVTQSPTHLIKTRGQQVTLRCSSQSGHNTVSWYQQALGQGPQFIFQYYREEENGRGNFPPRFSGLQFPNYSSELNVNALELDDSALYLCASSYPPSGGGETQYFGPGTRLLVL.

A few counts support this clone. The gene calls are TRBV6-1 and TRBJ2-7; D is undetermined. Germline CDR1 and CDR2: MNHNS and SASEGT. V lost 7 bases and J 4 bases, leaving 5 bases between the germline ends. The CDR3 totals 10 residues. The CDR3: CASNGYEQYF. The CDR3 nucleotides are TGTGCCAGCAACGGTTACGAGCAGTACTTC.